A selection of T cell receptor beta chains follows, all from one sample in a study of T cell changes during pregnancy in multiple sclerosis. Measured with immunoSEQ multiplex PCR; TCRdb has only the in-frame clones, and not every one. The sample yields 45,000 to 55,000 clones, 80% to 95% seen once. Sequencing used CD4+ T cells from peripheral blood mononuclear cells, obtained after pregnancy. The receptor source for this set is a female donor in good health, enrolled as a control in a pregnancy study. The CDR3 runs from the conserved cysteine through the conserved F or W. A D gene is named only where the DNA matches it firmly. Size tells how often a clone was seen (once, few, many) or the class of an expanded clone, and some rows leave it out.

v_call: TRBV9
d_call: TRBD1
cdr3_length: 13
j_call: TRBJ1-4
clone_size: .
cdr3_nt: TGTGCCAGCAGCCCCTTGACAGGGGAAAAACTGTTTTTT
cdr3_aa: CASSPLTGEKLFF

v_call: TRBV15
d_call: .
cdr3_length: 17
j_call: TRBJ2-5
clone_size: .
cdr3_nt: TGTGCCACCAGCAGAGAAGTCGGTCGGGGTAGAGGAGAGACCCAGTACTTC
cdr3_aa: CATSREVGRGRGETQYF

v_call: TRBV6-5
d_call: TRBD2
cdr3_length: 14
j_call: TRBJ2-2
clone_size: .
cdr3_nt: TGTGCCAGCGGGGGCGGGGGGGCGGCCGGGGAGCTGTTTTTT
cdr3_aa: CASGGGGAAGELFF

v_call: TRBV2
d_call: TRBD1
cdr3_length: 13
j_call: TRBJ1-1
clone_size: .
cdr3_nt: TGTGCCAGCAGTGGACAGGGGAACACTGAAGCTTTCTTT
cdr3_aa: CASSGQGNTEAFF

v_call: TRBV19
d_call: .
cdr3_length: 16
j_call: TRBJ1-2
clone_size: .
cdr3_nt: TGTGCCAGTAGTAGGGCGGACAGCATGGCCCGATATGGCTACACCTTC
cdr3_aa: CASSRADSMARYGYTF

v_call: TRBV4-1
d_call: TRBD2
cdr3_length: 17
j_call: TRBJ2-7
clone_size: once
cdr3_nt: TGCGCCAGCAGCCAACCAACTTCAGCGGGAGGAGACTACGAGCAGTACTTC
cdr3_aa: CASSQPTSAGGDYEQYF

v_call: TRBV29-1
d_call: .
cdr3_length: 14
j_call: TRBJ1-1
clone_size: .
cdr3_nt: TGCAGCGTTGCGGTGGACAGCCTAAACACTGAAGCTTTCTTT
cdr3_aa: CSVAVDSLNTEAFF

v_call: TRBV29-1
d_call: .
cdr3_length: 14
j_call: TRBJ1-6
clone_size: .
cdr3_nt: TGCAGCGTTGGGGGGCCAGACAATAATTCACCCCTCCACTTT
cdr3_aa: CSVGGPDNNSPLHF

v_call: TRBV9
d_call: .
cdr3_length: 16
j_call: TRBJ1-6
clone_size: .
cdr3_nt: TGTGCCAGCAGCGGCCTGCAGGGGCCCAGTAATTCACCCCTCCACTTT
cdr3_aa: CASSGLQGPSNSPLHF

v_call: TRBV7-9
d_call: .
cdr3_length: 14
j_call: TRBJ1-2
clone_size: .
cdr3_nt: TGTGCCAGCAGGAATCAGGGAGGGGACTATGGCTACACCTTC
cdr3_aa: CASRNQGGDYGYTF

v_call: TRBV5-7
d_call: .
cdr3_length: 15
j_call: TRBJ2-5
clone_size: .
cdr3_nt: TGTGCCAGCAGTCCTTTTGGGGGGACCAGGGAGACCCAGTACTTC
cdr3_aa: CASSPFGGTRETQYF

v_call: TRBV6-6
d_call: .
cdr3_length: 14
j_call: TRBJ2-3
clone_size: .
cdr3_nt: TGTGCCAGCAGTTACTCCAGGGGCACAGATACGCAGTATTTT
cdr3_aa: CASSYSRGTDTQYF

v_call: TRBV5-1
d_call: .
cdr3_length: 13
j_call: TRBJ1-1
clone_size: .
cdr3_nt: TGCGCCAGCAGCTTGGGCGAAAACACTGAAGCTTTCTTT
cdr3_aa: CASSLGENTEAFF

v_call: TRBV11-2
d_call: .
cdr3_length: 11
j_call: TRBJ2-7
clone_size: .
cdr3_nt: TGTGCCAGCAGCTTAAGGGGCGAGCAGTACTTC
cdr3_aa: CASSLRGEQYF

v_call: TRBV2
d_call: .
cdr3_length: 13
j_call: TRBJ1-2
clone_size: .
cdr3_nt: TGTGCCAGTACCACTACCGGAGCGTATGGCTACACCTTC
cdr3_aa: CASTTTGAYGYTF

v_call: TRBV2
d_call: .
cdr3_length: 13
j_call: TRBJ1-1
clone_size: few
cdr3_nt: TGTGCCAGCAGTGTGCAGGGGAACACTGAAGCTTTCTTT
cdr3_aa: CASSVQGNTEAFF

v_call: TRBV5-1
d_call: .
cdr3_length: 11
j_call: TRBJ1-1
clone_size: .
cdr3_nt: TGCGCCAGCAGCTTGGCAGGTGAAGCTTTCTTT
cdr3_aa: CASSLAGEAFF

v_call: TRBV5-1
d_call: .
cdr3_length: 17
j_call: TRBJ1-1
clone_size: .
cdr3_nt: TGCGCCAGCAGCCCACGGCCGGGATTGGGTATGAACACTGAAGCTTTCTTT
cdr3_aa: CASSPRPGLGMNTEAFF

v_call: TRBV7-8
d_call: .
cdr3_length: 13
j_call: TRBJ1-5
clone_size: few
cdr3_nt: TGTGCCAGCAGCTTAGGTAGGGGGGGGCCCCAGCATTTT
cdr3_aa: CASSLGRGGPQHF

v_call: TRBV2
d_call: .
cdr3_length: 15
j_call: TRBJ1-6
clone_size: .
cdr3_nt: TGTGCCAGCAGTGAAAGGACAGTCAATAATTCACCCCTCCACTTT
cdr3_aa: CASSERTVNNSPLHF

v_call: TRBV28
d_call: TRBD2
cdr3_length: 14
j_call: TRBJ2-1
clone_size: .
cdr3_nt: TGTGCCAGCAGTTTGACTAGCGGGAGGATTGAGCAGTTCTTC
cdr3_aa: CASSLTSGRIEQFF

v_call: TRBV19
d_call: .
cdr3_length: 15
j_call: TRBJ2-5
clone_size: .
cdr3_nt: TGTGCCAGTAGTGACGATAGCGGCCCGTTGGAGACCCAGTACTTC
cdr3_aa: CASSDDSGPLETQYF

v_call: TRBV27
d_call: .
cdr3_length: 14
j_call: TRBJ2-3
clone_size: .
cdr3_nt: TGTGCCAGCAGTTCACGGGACACAGGAGATACGCAGTATTTT
cdr3_aa: CASSSRDTGDTQYF

v_call: TRBV9
d_call: TRBD2
cdr3_length: 15
j_call: TRBJ2-3
clone_size: .
cdr3_nt: TGTGCCAGCAGCGTAGAGGGCGGGGGGGGAAATACGCAGTATTTT
cdr3_aa: CASSVEGGGGNTQYF

v_call: TRBV9
d_call: .
cdr3_length: 15
j_call: TRBJ2-1
clone_size: .
cdr3_nt: TGTGCCAGCAGCTTAAGGGAGTTGAGGGACAATGAGCAGTTCTTC
cdr3_aa: CASSLRELRDNEQFF

v_call: TRBV28
d_call: TRBD1
cdr3_length: 14
j_call: TRBJ1-2
clone_size: .
cdr3_nt: TGTGCCAGCAGTTTAGGAGGGACAGGGGGATTTCACACCTTC
cdr3_aa: CASSLGGTGGFHTF

v_call: TRBV4-1
d_call: .
cdr3_length: 16
j_call: TRBJ2-1
clone_size: .
cdr3_nt: TGCGCCAGCAGCCAAGATAGGACGGGAGTATCGGATGAGCAGTTCTTC
cdr3_aa: CASSQDRTGVSDEQFF

v_call: TRBV18
d_call: TRBD1
cdr3_length: 14
j_call: TRBJ1-2
clone_size: .
cdr3_nt: TGTGCCAGCTCACCGGGACAGCTAAGCTATGGCTACACCTTC
cdr3_aa: CASSPGQLSYGYTF

v_call: TRBV4-2
d_call: TRBD1
cdr3_length: 17
j_call: TRBJ2-7
clone_size: .
cdr3_nt: TGTGCCAGCAGCCACGCTACACCGGGACAGGGATCCTACGAGCAGTACTTC
cdr3_aa: CASSHATPGQGSYEQYF

v_call: TRBV5-6
d_call: .
cdr3_length: 15
j_call: TRBJ1-6
clone_size: .
cdr3_nt: TGTGCCAGCAGCTTGGGGACACGCCTGAATTCACCCCTCCACTTT
cdr3_aa: CASSLGTRLNSPLHF

v_call: TRBV5-6
d_call: TRBD2
cdr3_length: 18
j_call: TRBJ2-3
clone_size: .
cdr3_nt: TGTGCCAGCAGCAGGAGGGGACTAGCTGGCCTTTTCACAGATACGCAGTATTTT
cdr3_aa: CASSRRGLAGLFTDTQYF

v_call: TRBV5-8
d_call: .
cdr3_length: 14
j_call: TRBJ1-1
clone_size: .
cdr3_nt: TGTGCCAGCAGATCCATTGAGGCCAGGGGTGAAGCTTTCTTT
cdr3_aa: CASRSIEARGEAFF

v_call: TRBV6-5
d_call: TRBD1
cdr3_length: 14
j_call: TRBJ1-2
clone_size: .
cdr3_nt: TGTGCCAGCAGTTTCGGACAGGCACCCTATGGCTACACCTTC
cdr3_aa: CASSFGQAPYGYTF

v_call: TRBV9
d_call: .
cdr3_length: 15
j_call: TRBJ1-5
clone_size: .
cdr3_nt: TGTGCCAGCAGCTTCTCTGGCTCTCCAAATCAGCCCCAGCATTTT
cdr3_aa: CASSFSGSPNQPQHF

v_call: TRBV5-6
d_call: .
cdr3_length: 14
j_call: TRBJ1-2
clone_size: .
cdr3_nt: TGTGCCAGCAGCTTGGTCTCCAGCTACAGAGGCTACACCTTC
cdr3_aa: CASSLVSSYRGYTF

v_call: TRBV5-1
d_call: TRBD2
cdr3_length: 23
j_call: TRBJ2-7
clone_size: .
cdr3_nt: TGCGCCAGCAGCTTGGCCTCAGTAGCGGGAGTCGTCGGGACAACTCAGAGCTCCTACGAGCAGTACTTC
cdr3_aa: CASSLASVAGVVGTTQSSYEQYF

v_call: TRBV18
d_call: .
cdr3_length: 15
j_call: TRBJ2-5
clone_size: once
cdr3_nt: TGTGCCAGCTCACCAAGGCCTCTAGCCCAAGAGACCCAGTACTTC
cdr3_aa: CASSPRPLAQETQYF